This TCR beta chain was captured by sequencing in a study of shared clonotypes between healthy human individuals. Study results and caveats: An expected dependence of interdonor clonotype sharing on sequencing depth was noted. The study found about 5% of naive CD4 clonotypes shared across a few donors.

CD45RO-negative, CCR7-selected cells formed the naive CD8 fraction, which excluded terminally differentiated effector memory CD45RA+ cells. TCRdb's table, derived via immunoSEQ multiplex PCR, lists solely in-frame clones and lacks some. The table has a few million clones, roughly 95% seen once. On this clone itself: Its target is unknown.

The germline gives CDR1 SGHRS, CDR2 YFSETQ. The CDR3 consists of 16 residues. The J segment lost 0 bases and the V segment lost 2 bases, leaving 6 bases of the junction unmatched. The receptor was isolated from a man in his late teens or twenties in good health. Some clones in this sample may be carry-over from other donors' samples. The sample comprised naive CD8+ T cells from PBMCs. The chain carries TRBV5-1 and TRBJ2-7; TRBD1 agrees at 9 bases. CDR3 nucleotides: TGCGCCAGCAGCTTCCGCCGGGACAGGGTCTCCTACGAGCAGTACTTC. Its translation is CASSFRRDRVSYEQYF. Full variable domain (missing parts from reference TRBV5-1 and TRBJ2-7): KAGVTQTPRYLIKTRGQQVTLSCSPISGHRSVSWYQQTPGQGLQFLFEYFSETQRNKGNFPGRFSGRQFSNSRSEMNVSTLELGDSALYLCASSFRRDRVSYEQYFGPGTRLTVT.